Reported below is one TCR beta chain. TCRdb's copy holds only in-frame clones and misses some; the assay was immunoSEQ multiplex PCR. The sample carries over 130,000 clones, 84% recorded once. The record originates from a study of blood T cell repertoires in COVID-19. Study in general: The study drew acute and convalescent COVID-19 samples from the United States, Italy and Spain. Sources were T cells, B-cell-depleted T cells, or PBMCs; the material itself was cDNA or gDNA.

Seattle patients were enrolled during active infection and followed longitudinally. This sequence originates from a man under 40 with COVID-19, enrolled during active disease. Sequenced material: peripheral blood.

CDR3 in DNA: TGTGCCAGCGGTCGAGACGGGTCCACAGATACGCAGTATTTT. Translation: CASGRDGSTDTQYF. The chain combines TRBV6-5 with TRBJ2-3; no reliable D call. Germline assignment: CDR1 MNHEY and CDR2 SVGAGI. Trimming cost V 8 bases and J 2 bases, with 14 bases left between them. The CDR3 is made up of 14 amino acids.